The 4 T cell receptor beta chains below come from one sample, sequenced in a study of OX40 agonist ivuxolimab in advanced cancers. This table comes from immunoSEQ multiplex PCR, and its TCRdb copy is limited to in-frame clones, with some not included. The sample carries some 62,000 clones, 85% recorded once. The sample here was CD4+ or CD8+ T cells sorted from blood, taken in a trial of the OX40 agonist ivuxolimab. The source of these receptors is an adult with an advanced solid tumor such as melanoma, head and neck, liver or kidney cancer.

The rearrangement links TRBV4-2 to TRBJ1-6, with D tentatively TRBD1 (5 bases). V was cut by 0 bases and J by 9 bases, with 12 bases left in between. Germline lookup yields CDR1 LGHNA and CDR2 YNFKEQ. The CDR3 is made up of 15 amino acids. CDR3 amino acids: CASSQDMGVVSPLHF. The DNA of the CDR3 is TGTGCCAGCAGCCAAGATATGGGGGTTGTTTCACCCCTCCACTTT.

For this clone: Distinct nucleotide sequences in the sample also encode this CDR3. The V call is TRBV15, the J call TRBJ1-2, with TRBD1 matching 7 bases. CDR3 length: 13 amino acids. Germline loops: CDR1 LNHNV, CDR2 YYDKDF (reference sequence). Germline trimming cut 5 bases from V and 3 bases from J; bases unmatched to any gene: 3. This chain's CDR3 is CATSGDRHYGYTF. DNA of the CDR3: TGTGCCACCAGCGGGGACAGACACTATGGCTACACCTTC.

J is TRBJ2-1 and V is TRBV7-2; the D gene could be TRBD1 or TRBD2 (5 bases each). The CDR3 spans 13 residues. The V and J ends lost 1 base and 15 bases respectively, with 16 bases between them. The germline V gene encodes CDR1 SGHTA and CDR2 FQGNSA. In DNA, the CDR3 is TGTGCCAGCAGCTTAGTCTTCCGGGACCCGGGGTTCTTC. This codes for CASSLVFRDPGFF.

The chain couples TRBV5-5 to TRBJ2-2; the D gene is possibly TRBD2 (6 bases). V shed 2 bases and J shed 0 bases, with 11 bases lying between them. The CDR3 consists of 16 residues. Germline V gene sequence: CDR1 SGHKS, CDR2 YYEKEE (reference sequence). The CDR3 region has the DNA TGTGCCAGCAGCTTTGAGGGAGGATCGAACACCGGGGAGCTGTTTTTT. Protein product: CASSFEGGSNTGELFF.